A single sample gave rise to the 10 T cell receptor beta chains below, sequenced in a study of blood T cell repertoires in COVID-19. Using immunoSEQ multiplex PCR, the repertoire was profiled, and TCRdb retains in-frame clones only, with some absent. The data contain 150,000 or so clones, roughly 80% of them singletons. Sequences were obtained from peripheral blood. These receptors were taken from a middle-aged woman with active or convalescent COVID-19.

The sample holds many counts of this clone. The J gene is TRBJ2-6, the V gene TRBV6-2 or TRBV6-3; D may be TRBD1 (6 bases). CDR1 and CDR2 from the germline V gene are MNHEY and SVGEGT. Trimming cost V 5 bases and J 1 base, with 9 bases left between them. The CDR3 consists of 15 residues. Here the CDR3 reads CASSPGDSGANVLTF. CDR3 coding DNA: TGTGCCAGCAGTCCAGGGGATTCTGGGGCCAACGTCCTGACTTTC.

The CDR3 region is CASSQGARVQGNTIYF. DNA of the CDR3: TGTGCCAGTAGTCAGGGGGCGCGAGTTCAAGGGAACACCATATATTTT. The chain recombines TRBV19 with TRBJ1-3; 8 nucleotides match TRBD1. V lost 5 bases and J lost 7; bases outside the gene matches: 13. Germline V gene sequence: CDR1 LNHDA, CDR2 SQIVND (reference sequence). The CDR3 covers 16 residues.

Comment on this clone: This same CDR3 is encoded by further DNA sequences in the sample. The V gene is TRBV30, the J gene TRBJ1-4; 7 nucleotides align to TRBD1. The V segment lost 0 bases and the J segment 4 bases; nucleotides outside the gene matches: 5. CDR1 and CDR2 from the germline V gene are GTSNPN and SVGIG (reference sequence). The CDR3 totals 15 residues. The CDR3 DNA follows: TGTGCCTGGAGTGTACGCAGGGGGAATAATGAAAAACTGTTTTTT. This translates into CAWSVRRGNNEKLFF.

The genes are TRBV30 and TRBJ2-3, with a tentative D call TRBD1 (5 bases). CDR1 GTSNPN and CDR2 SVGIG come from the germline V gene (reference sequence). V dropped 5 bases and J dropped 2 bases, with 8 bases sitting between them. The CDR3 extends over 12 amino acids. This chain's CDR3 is CAWGANTDTQYF. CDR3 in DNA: TGTGCCTGGGGGGCCAACACAGATACGCAGTATTTT.

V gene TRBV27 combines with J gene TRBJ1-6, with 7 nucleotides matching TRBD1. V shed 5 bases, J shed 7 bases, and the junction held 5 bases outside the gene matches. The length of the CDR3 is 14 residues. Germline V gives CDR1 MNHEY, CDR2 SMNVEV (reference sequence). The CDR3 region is CASSERQGNSPLHF. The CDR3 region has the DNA TGTGCCAGCAGTGAACGACAGGGAAATTCACCCCTCCACTTT.

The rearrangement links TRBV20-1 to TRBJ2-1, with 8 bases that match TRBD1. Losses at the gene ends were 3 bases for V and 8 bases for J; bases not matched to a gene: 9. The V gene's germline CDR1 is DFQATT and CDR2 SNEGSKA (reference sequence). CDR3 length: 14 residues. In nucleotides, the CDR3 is TGCAGTGCTAGTCGGACAGGGACAGATCATGAGCAGTTCTTC. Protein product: CSASRTGTDHEQFF.

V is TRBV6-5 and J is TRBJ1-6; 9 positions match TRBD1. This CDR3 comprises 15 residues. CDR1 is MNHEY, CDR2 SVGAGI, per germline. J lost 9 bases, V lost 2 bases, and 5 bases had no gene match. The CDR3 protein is CASSYRDRVSSPLHF. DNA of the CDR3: TGTGCCAGCAGTTACCGGGACAGGGTTTCTTCACCCCTCCACTTT.

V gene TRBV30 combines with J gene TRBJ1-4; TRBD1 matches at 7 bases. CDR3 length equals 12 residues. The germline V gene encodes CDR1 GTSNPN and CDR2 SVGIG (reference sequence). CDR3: CASNRGDEKLFF. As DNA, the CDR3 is TGTGCTTCCAACAGGGGCGACGAAAAACTGTTTTTT.

CDR3 DNA sequence: TGTGCCAGCAGCTTTCTAGGAACAGATACGCAGTATTTT. Its translation is CASSFLGTDTQYF. This rearrangement joins TRBV7-9 to TRBJ2-3; D is unclear. The CDR3 is 13 amino acids. Deletions cut 3 bases from V and 3 bases from J, with 7 bases between. Germline V CDR1 and CDR2: SEHNR, FQNEAQ (reference sequence).

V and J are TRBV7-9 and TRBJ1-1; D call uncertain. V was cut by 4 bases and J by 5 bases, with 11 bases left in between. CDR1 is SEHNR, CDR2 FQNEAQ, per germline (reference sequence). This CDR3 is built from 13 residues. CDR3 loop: CASSSYGRTEAFF. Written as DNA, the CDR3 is TGTGCCAGCAGCTCCTACGGGAGGACTGAAGCTTTCTTT.